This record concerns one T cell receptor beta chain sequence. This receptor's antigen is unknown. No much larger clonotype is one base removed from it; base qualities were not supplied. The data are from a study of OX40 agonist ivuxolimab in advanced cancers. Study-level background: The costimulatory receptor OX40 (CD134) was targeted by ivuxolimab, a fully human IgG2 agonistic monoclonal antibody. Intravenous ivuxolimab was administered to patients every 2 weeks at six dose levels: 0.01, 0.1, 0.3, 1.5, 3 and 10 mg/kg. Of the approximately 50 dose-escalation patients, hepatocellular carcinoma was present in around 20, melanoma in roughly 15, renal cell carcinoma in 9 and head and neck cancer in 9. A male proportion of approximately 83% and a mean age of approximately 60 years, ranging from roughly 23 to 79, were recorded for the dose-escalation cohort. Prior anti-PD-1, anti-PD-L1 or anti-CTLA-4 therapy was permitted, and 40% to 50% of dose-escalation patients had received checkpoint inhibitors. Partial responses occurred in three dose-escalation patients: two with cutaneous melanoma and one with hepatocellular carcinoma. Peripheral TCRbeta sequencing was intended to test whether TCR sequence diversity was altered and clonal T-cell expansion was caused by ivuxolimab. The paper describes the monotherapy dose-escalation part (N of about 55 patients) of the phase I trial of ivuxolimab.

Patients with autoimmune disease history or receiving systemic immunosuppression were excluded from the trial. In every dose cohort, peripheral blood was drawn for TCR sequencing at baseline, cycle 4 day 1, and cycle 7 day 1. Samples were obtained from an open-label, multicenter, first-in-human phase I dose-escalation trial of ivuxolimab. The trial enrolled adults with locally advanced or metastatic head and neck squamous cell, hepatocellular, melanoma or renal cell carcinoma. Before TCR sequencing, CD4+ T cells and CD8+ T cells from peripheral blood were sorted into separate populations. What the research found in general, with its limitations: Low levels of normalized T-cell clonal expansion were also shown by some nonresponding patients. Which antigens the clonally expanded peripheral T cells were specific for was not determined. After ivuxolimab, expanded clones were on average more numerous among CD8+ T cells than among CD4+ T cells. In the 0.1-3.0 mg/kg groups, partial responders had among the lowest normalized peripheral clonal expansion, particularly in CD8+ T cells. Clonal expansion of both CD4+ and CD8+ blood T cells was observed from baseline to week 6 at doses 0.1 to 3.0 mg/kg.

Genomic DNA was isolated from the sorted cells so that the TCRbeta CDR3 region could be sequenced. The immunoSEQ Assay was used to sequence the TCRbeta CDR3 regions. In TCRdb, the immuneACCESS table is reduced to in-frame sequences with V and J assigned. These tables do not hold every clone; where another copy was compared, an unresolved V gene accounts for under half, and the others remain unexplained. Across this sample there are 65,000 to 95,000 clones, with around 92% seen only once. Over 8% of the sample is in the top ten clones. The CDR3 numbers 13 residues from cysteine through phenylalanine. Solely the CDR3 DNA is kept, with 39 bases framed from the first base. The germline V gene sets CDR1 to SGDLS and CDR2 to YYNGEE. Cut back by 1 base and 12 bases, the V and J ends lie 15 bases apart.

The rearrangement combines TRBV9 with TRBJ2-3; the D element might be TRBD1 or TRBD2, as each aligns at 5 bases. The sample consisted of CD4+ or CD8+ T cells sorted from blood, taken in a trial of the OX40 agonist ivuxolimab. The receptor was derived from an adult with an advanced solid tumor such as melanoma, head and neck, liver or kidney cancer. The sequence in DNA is TGTGCCAGCAGCGTAAGGGTCGAGGGGCCCCAGTATTTT. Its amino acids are CASSVRVEGPQYF.